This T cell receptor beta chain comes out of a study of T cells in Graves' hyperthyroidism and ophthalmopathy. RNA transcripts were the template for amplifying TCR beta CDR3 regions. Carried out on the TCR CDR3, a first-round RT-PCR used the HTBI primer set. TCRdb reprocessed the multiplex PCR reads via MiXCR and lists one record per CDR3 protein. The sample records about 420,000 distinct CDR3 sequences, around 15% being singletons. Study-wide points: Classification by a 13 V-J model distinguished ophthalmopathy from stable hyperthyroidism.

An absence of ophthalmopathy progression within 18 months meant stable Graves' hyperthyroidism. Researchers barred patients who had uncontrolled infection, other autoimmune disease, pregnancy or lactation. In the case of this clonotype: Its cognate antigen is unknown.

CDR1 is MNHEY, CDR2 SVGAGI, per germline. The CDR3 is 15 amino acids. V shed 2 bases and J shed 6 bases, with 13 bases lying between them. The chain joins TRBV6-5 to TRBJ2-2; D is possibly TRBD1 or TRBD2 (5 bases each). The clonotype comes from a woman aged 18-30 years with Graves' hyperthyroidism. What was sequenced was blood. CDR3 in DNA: TGTGCCAGCAGTTACCGGGACCGGAAGGCCGGGGAGCTGTTTTTT. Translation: CASSYRDRKAGELFF.